This passage covers 27 T cell receptor beta chains from one sample sequenced in a study of shared clonotypes between healthy human individuals (dated by TCRdb to the early 2020s). Libraries were built with the immunoSEQ multiplex PCR assay. Held by TCRdb, this immuneACCESS table contains in-frame sequences only and omits some clones. Under half of the omission traces to an unresolved V gene where checked; the cause of the rest is unknown. The sample contains about 1 million clones, around 74% of them found a single time. The top ten clones comprise 1.4% of the sample. Sequenced material: memory CD4+ T cells sorted from blood. Reading the label with the study, this specimen's cell subset or site is: CD45RA-negative fraction. The receptor source for this set is a man younger than 30 in good health.

The chain uses TRBV5-1 and TRBJ2-5, with D unresolved. The CDR3 extends over 15 amino acids. The germline V gene encodes CDR1 SGHRS and CDR2 YFSETQ. Trimming pared 2 bases from V and 1 base from J, leaving 12 bases between. Here the CDR3 DNA reads TGCGCCAGCAGCTTTAATCCCGGGCCCCAAGAGACCCAGTACTTC. Its protein product is CASSFNPGPQETQYF.

The chain carries TRBV4-1 and TRBJ2-3; D perhaps matches TRBD1 (5 bases). V was trimmed by 2 bases and J by 4 bases, leaving 16 bases between them. The germline V gene has CDR1 MGHRA and CDR2 YSYEKL. CDR3 length: 16 residues. The chain's CDR3 is CASSQRGQGSPDTQYF. The DNA for the CDR3 is TGCGCCAGCAGCCAACGAGGTCAGGGATCCCCAGATACGCAGTATTTT.

J is TRBJ2-7 and V is TRBV10-1, with a possible D match to TRBD1 (6 bases). Germline V lookup: CDR1 WNHNN, CDR2 SYGVQD (reference sequence). The V and J ends lost 6 bases and 6 bases respectively, with 12 bases between them. The CDR3 extends over 12 amino acids. The CDR3 here is CASSQTGFEQYF. CDR3 in DNA: TGCGCCAGCAGCCAAACAGGGTTCGAGCAGTACTTC.

The chain joins TRBV7-9 to TRBJ1-6; the match to TRBD1 covers 8 bases. Unmatched junction bases numbered 3, after V lost 5 bases and J lost 9 bases. The length of the CDR3 is 13 residues. Looked up from germline, CDR1 is SEHNR and CDR2 is FQNEAQ (reference sequence). The CDR3 sequence is CASSGQGGSPLHF. CDR3 sequence (DNA): TGTGCCAGCAGCGGACAGGGTGGTTCACCCCTCCACTTT.

The rearrangement uses TRBV7-3 and TRBJ1-3; TRBD1 matches 8 bases. The CDR3 contains 16 residues. Germline lookup yields CDR1 SGHTA and CDR2 FQGTGA. V lost 5 bases, J lost 8 bases, and 14 bases stayed unmatched. The CDR3, as DNA: TGTGCCAGCAGCCGAAGTCCTCTGGGACAGGAGGACACCATATATTTT. It encodes CASSRSPLGQEDTIYF.

The chain carries TRBV6-1 and TRBJ2-3; TRBD2 agrees at 8 bases. This CDR3 region has 16 residues. V shed 3 bases and J 1 base; nucleotides not matched to a gene: 6. Germline assignment: CDR1 MNHNS and CDR2 SASEGT. CDR3 DNA sequence: TGTGCCAGCAGTGAGGAGCGGGGGATGGGCACAGATACGCAGTATTTT. Amino acid sequence: CASSEERGMGTDTQYF.

As concerns this clone: Other nucleotide sequences in the sample specify the same CDR3. The gene calls are TRBV6-1 and TRBJ1-5, with D maybe TRBD1 (6 bases). CDR1 MNHNS and CDR2 SASEGT come from the germline V gene. V was cut by 5 bases and J by 5 bases, with 16 bases left in between. The CDR3 is 15 residues long. CDR3 in DNA: TGTGCCAGCAGTAGGGGAGGGGACATGTATCAGCCCCAGCATTTT. As protein: CASSRGGDMYQPQHF.

With regard to this clone: Other DNA sequences in the same sample also yield this CDR3. The gene calls are TRBV19 and TRBJ2-5; D not certain. Germline CDR1 is LNHDA and CDR2 is SQIVND (reference sequence). V was shortened by 2 bases and J by 2 bases, with 6 bases between the two germline ends. The CDR3 is 13 amino acids. The CDR3 nucleotides read TGTGCCAGTAGTATATGGGGTCAAGAGACCCAGTACTTC. Translated: CASSIWGQETQYF.

A few counts support this clone. Other DNA variants within this sample encode the same CDR3. This chain joins TRBV10-1 and TRBJ1-2; D remains ambiguous. The CDR3 has 13 residues. V lost 3 bases to trimming and J lost 0 bases, with 5 bases between them. Looked up from germline, CDR1 is WNHNN and CDR2 is SYGVQD (reference sequence). CDR3 loop: CASSERTNYGYTF. The CDR3 nucleotides are TGCGCCAGCAGTGAACGGACTAACTATGGCTACACCTTC.

The rearrangement uses TRBV18 and TRBJ2-6, with D possibly being TRBD1 or TRBD2 (5 bases each). V was pared by 0 bases and J by 2 bases, with 11 bases between. This CDR3 comprises 17 residues. The germline gives CDR1 KGHSH, CDR2 LQKENI. CDR3 amino acids: CASSPPSGGTGANVLTF. For the CDR3, the DNA is TGTGCCAGCTCACCACCATCTGGGGGTACTGGGGCCAACGTCCTGACTTTC.

The chain is built from TRBV10-3 and TRBJ1-4; D uncertain. The ends were cut back, 0 bases at V and 0 bases at J, with 11 bases in the middle. Germline V CDR1 and CDR2: ENHRY, SYGVKD. This CDR3 contains 17 residues. CDR3 loop: CAISESTQSATNEKLFF. CDR3 bases: TGTGCCATCAGTGAGTCGACTCAAAGTGCAACTAATGAAAAACTGTTTTTT.

This clone has a handful of counts. The chain carries TRBV30 and TRBJ2-5; D possibly corresponds to TRBD2 (5 bases). This CDR3 spans 14 amino acids. Germline loops: CDR1 GTSNPN, CDR2 SVGIG (reference sequence). The V and J ends lost 0 bases and 2 bases respectively, with 10 bases between them. The CDR3 spells CAWSVRGYQETQYF. The CDR3 DNA follows: TGTGCCTGGAGTGTACGGGGATATCAAGAGACCCAGTACTTC.

The V call is TRBV9, the J call TRBJ2-1; 7 nucleotides align to TRBD2. The V and J ends lost 3 bases and 0 bases, in that order; junction bases with no gene match: 15. The CDR3 totals 19 residues. The germline V gene encodes CDR1 SGDLS and CDR2 YYNGEE. The CDR3 is CASSGRGREMGSSYNEQFF. CDR3 nucleotides: TGTGCCAGCAGCGGTAGAGGGCGGGAGATGGGTAGCTCCTACAATGAGCAGTTCTTC.

The genes are TRBV5-1 and TRBJ2-5, with a possible D match to TRBD1 (6 bases). Germline CDR1 SGHRS, CDR2 YFSETQ. V was clipped by 1 base and J by 4 bases, with 11 bases between them. The CDR3 runs to 14 residues. Here the CDR3 DNA reads TGCGCCAGCAGCTTGAGGACAGACCTAGAGACCCAGTACTTC. Its translation is CASSLRTDLETQYF.

The chain recombines TRBV18 with TRBJ1-5; TRBD1 aligns across 7 bases. The CDR3 has 15 amino acids. Germline V gene sequence: CDR1 KGHSH, CDR2 LQKENI. The V and J ends lost 6 bases and 2 bases, in that order; junction bases with no gene match: 7. The CDR3 spells CASSVDRVRNQPQHF. The CDR3 bases are TGTGCCAGCTCGGTCGACAGGGTACGCAATCAGCCCCAGCATTTT.

This sequence joins TRBV14 and TRBJ2-7; D ambiguous. Trimming pared 1 base from V and 3 bases from J, leaving 7 bases between. This CDR3 is 13 amino acids long. Germline V gives CDR1 SGHDN, CDR2 FVKESK. DNA for the CDR3: TGTGCCAGCAGCCAAGGCCGGATCTACGAGCAGTACTTC. This codes for CASSQGRIYEQYF. The complete variable domain, with remaining parts taken from reference TRBV14 and TRBJ2-7, reads EAGVTQFPSHSVIEKGQTVTLRCDPISGHDNLYWYRRVMGKEIKFLLHFVKESKQDESGMPNNRFLAERTGGTYSTLKVQPAELEDSGVYFCASSQGRIYEQYFGPGTRLTVT.

As to this clone: Within the sample, other DNA sequences also encode this same CDR3. The chain has TRBV5-1 and TRBJ2-5; no firm D call. Between the trimmed V and J ends, which lost 2 bases and 5 bases, there was a span of 4 bases. The germline CDR1 and CDR2 sequences are SGHRS and YFSETQ. The CDR3 is made up of 11 amino acids. CDR3 loop: CASSFEETQYF. The CDR3 DNA sequence: TGCGCCAGCAGCTTCGAGGAGACCCAGTACTTC.

This clone has only a few counts. The V call is TRBV11-3, the J call TRBJ2-1; 8 bases are shared with TRBD1. Trimming took 5 bases from V and 8 from J; bases not matched to a gene: 11. This CDR3 is 15 amino acids long. The V gene's germline CDR1 is SGHNT and CDR2 YENEEA. The DNA for the CDR3 is TGTGCCAGCAGCATAACCGTCAACAGGGGGGATGAGCAGTTCTTC. Its protein is CASSITVNRGDEQFF.

The chain joins TRBV7-2 to TRBJ2-4, with a possible D match to TRBD1 (6 bases). The CDR3 is 16 residues long. Germline V gene sequence: CDR1 SGHTA, CDR2 FQGNSA. The V end was cut by 1 base, the J end by 9 bases, with 19 bases between. DNA for the CDR3: TGTGCCAGCAGCTTAGACGGGACACGCTACTCTTTCATTCAGTACTTC. Translated: CASSLDGTRYSFIQYF. Variable domain in full (rest from reference TRBV7-2 and TRBJ2-4): GAGVSQSPSNKVTEKGKDVELRCDPISGHTALYWYRQSLGQGLEFLIYFQGNSAPDKSGLPSDRFSAERTGGSVSTLTIQRTQQEDSAVYLCASSLDGTRYSFIQYFGAGTRLSVL.

This rearrangement joins TRBV27 to TRBJ1-5, with no clear D. Trimming took off 0 bases at V and 11 bases at J, with 14 bases between the two ends. CDR3 length: 14 residues. Germline V gives CDR1 MNHEY, CDR2 SMNVEV (reference sequence). The CDR3 spells CASSLSTGFGAQHF. CDR3 nucleotides: TGTGCCAGCAGTTTATCTACGGGTTTTGGGGCCCAGCATTTT.

The chain recombines TRBV5-6 with TRBJ2-5; D is ambiguous. Trimming took 4 bases from V and 3 from J, leaving 7 bases between them. The CDR3 is made up of 12 amino acids. CDR1 is SGHDT and CDR2 is YYEEEE in the germline V gene. The CDR3 loop reads CASSGAKETQYF. The DNA for the CDR3 is TGTGCCAGCAGCGGCGCGAAAGAGACCCAGTACTTC.

The chain has TRBV20-1 and TRBJ1-1; possibly TRBD1 for D (6 bases). The CDR3 sequence is 11 residues long. Germline-derived CDR1 and CDR2 are DFQATT and SNEGSKA (reference sequence). V gave up 6 bases and J gave up 4 bases, with 9 bases separating them. CDR3 in amino acids: CSATQGTEAFF. The CDR3 DNA is TGCAGTGCAACACAGGGCACTGAAGCTTTCTTT.

This rearrangement joins TRBV6-5 to TRBJ2-3, with TRBD1 as a possible D gene (5 bases). Looked up from germline, CDR1 is MNHEY and CDR2 is SVGAGI. The CDR3 has 13 residues. The V end was cut by 7 bases, the J end by 2 bases, with 10 bases between. The chain's CDR3 is CASKSQATDTQYF. In DNA form, the CDR3 reads TGTGCCAGCAAATCACAGGCCACAGATACGCAGTATTTT.

This sequence joins TRBV7-2 and TRBJ2-5, with 8 nucleotides matching TRBD2. Germline CDR1 SGHTA, CDR2 FQGNSA. Trimming cost V 5 bases and J 5 bases; bases outside gene matches: 7. The CDR3 totals 14 residues. This CDR3 reads CASSNQVAGETQYF. The CDR3, as DNA: TGTGCCAGCAGCAACCAGGTAGCGGGGGAGACCCAGTACTTC.

This rearrangement joins TRBV28 to TRBJ1-5, with unresolved D. V lost 5 bases, J lost 5 bases, and 7 bases lay in between. The CDR3 has 12 amino acids. CDR1 is MDHEN and CDR2 is SYDVKM in the germline V gene. CDR3 sequence reads: CASSSGDQPQHF. The CDR3 coding sequence is TGTGCCAGCAGTAGCGGGGATCAGCCCCAGCATTTT.

This chain uses TRBV7-9 with TRBJ1-4, with a weak D call TRBD1 (6 bases). Germline V lookup: CDR1 SEHNR, CDR2 FQNEAQ (reference sequence). CDR3 length: 14 amino acids. V lost 4 bases to trimming and J lost 2 bases, with 8 bases between them. The CDR3 sequence: CASSSQGTNEKLFF. The DNA of the CDR3 is TGTGCCAGCAGCTCACAGGGTACTAATGAAAAACTGTTTTTT.

This clone has only one observation. The chain links TRBV7-2 to TRBJ2-7; no definite D call. The V end was cut by 1 base, the J end by 7 bases, with 11 bases between. This CDR3 is 13 amino acids long. Germline-derived CDR1 and CDR2 are SGHTA and FQGNSA. CDR3 sequence: CASSLGPAREQYF. The CDR3 bases are TGTGCCAGCAGCTTAGGGCCCGCGCGGGAGCAGTACTTC.